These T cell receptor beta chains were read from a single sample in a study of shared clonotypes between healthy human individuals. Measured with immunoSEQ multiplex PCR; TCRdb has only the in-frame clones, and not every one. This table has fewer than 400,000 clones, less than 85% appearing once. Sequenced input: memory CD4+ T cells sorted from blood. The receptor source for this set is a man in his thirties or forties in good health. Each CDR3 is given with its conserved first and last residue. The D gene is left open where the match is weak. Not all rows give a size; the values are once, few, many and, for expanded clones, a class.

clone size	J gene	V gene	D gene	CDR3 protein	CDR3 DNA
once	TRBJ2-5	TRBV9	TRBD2	CASSVGVAGALETQYF	TGTGCCAGCAGCGTAGGTGTAGCGGGAGCGTTGGAGACCCAGTACTTC
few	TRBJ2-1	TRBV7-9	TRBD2	CASSPGTSGRYNEQFF	TGTGCCAGCAGCCCTGGGACTAGCGGGAGGTACAATGAGCAGTTCTTC
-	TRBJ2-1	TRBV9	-	CASSVDWDVSYNEQFF	TGTGCCAGCAGCGTGGACTGGGACGTTTCCTACAATGAGCAGTTCTTC
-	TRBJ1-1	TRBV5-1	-	CASSLAPGGTEAFF	TGCGCCAGCAGCTTGGCCCCTGGAGGCACTGAAGCTTTCTTT
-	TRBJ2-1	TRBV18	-	CASSPGDLEQFF	TGTGCCAGCTCACCAGGTGACCTTGAGCAGTTCTTC
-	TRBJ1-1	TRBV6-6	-	CASRISTGGNTEAFF	TGTGCCAGCAGAATCAGTACAGGTGGCAACACTGAAGCTTTCTTT
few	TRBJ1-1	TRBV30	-	CAWSGQQNTEAFF	TGTGCCTGGAGCGGACAGCAGAACACTGAAGCTTTCTTT
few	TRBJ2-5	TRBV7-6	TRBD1	CASSNRDSALRRTQYF	TGTGCCAGCTCAAACCGGGACAGCGCCCTTCGGAGGACCCAGTACTTC
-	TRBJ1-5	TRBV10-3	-	CAISGQENWPQHF	TGTGCCATCAGTGGCCAGGAAAATTGGCCCCAGCATTTT
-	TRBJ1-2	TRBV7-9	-	CASSSKGGHYGYTF	TGTGCCAGCAGCTCTAAAGGGGGACACTATGGCTACACCTTC
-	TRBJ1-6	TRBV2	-	CASKTGMDNSPLHF	TGTGCCAGCAAAACAGGGATGGATAATTCACCCCTCCACTTT
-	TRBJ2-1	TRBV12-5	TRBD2	CASGLTGTSDYSYNEQFF	TGTGCTAGTGGTTTGACCGGGACTAGCGACTACTCCTACAATGAGCAGTTCTTC
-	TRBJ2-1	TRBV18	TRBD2	CASSPGLAGAREQFF	TGTGCCAGCTCACCGGGGCTAGCGGGAGCACGGGAGCAGTTCTTC
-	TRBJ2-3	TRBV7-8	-	CASSLEGRGDTQYF	TGTGCCAGCAGCCTCGAGGGGCGGGGAGATACGCAGTATTTT
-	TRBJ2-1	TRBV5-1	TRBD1	CASSFRDSSYNEQFF	TGCGCCAGCAGCTTTAGGGACAGCTCCTACAATGAGCAGTTCTTC